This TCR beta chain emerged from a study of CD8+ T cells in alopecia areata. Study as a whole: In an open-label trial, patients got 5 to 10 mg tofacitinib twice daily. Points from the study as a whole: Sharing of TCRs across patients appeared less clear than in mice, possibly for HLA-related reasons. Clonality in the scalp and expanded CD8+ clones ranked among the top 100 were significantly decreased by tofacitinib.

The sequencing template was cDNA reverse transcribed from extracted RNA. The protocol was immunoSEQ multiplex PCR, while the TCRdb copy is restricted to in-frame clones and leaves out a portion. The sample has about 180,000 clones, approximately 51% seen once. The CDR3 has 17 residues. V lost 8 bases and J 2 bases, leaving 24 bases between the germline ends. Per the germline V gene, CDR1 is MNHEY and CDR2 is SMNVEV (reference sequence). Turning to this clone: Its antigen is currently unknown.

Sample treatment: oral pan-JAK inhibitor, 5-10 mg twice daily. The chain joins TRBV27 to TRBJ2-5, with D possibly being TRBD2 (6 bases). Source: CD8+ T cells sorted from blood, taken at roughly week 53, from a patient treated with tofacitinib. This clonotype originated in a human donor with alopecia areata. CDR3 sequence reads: CASLPWAGTQPQETQYF. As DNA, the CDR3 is TGTGCCAGCTTGCCTTGGGCAGGGACTCAACCTCAAGAGACCCAGTACTTC.